This T cell receptor (beta chain) appears in the sequencing data of a study of esophageal squamous cell carcinoma under preoperative chemotherapy. For the study at large: TCR repertoires were profiled from both peripheral blood T cells and tumor-infiltrating lymphocytes.

The study, taken as a whole, reports: Peripheral T cells migrating into the tumor appeared to partly supply post-treatment tumor-infiltrating lymphocytes. Tumor-infiltrating lymphocytes showed no significant post-chemotherapy TCR diversity increase, unlike peripheral T cells.

This clonotype was detected many times. Its antigen remains unidentified. This could be a read error, since a much larger clone is one nucleotide away. Between the trimmed V and J ends, which lost 3 bases and 11 bases, there was a span of 25 bases. This CDR3 region has 16 residues. The germline CDR1 and CDR2 sequences are SGHNT and YENEEA. As for time point: before preoperative PTX-NDP chemotherapy. Paclitaxel-nedaplatin chemotherapy was given to patients ahead of their surgery. TCRdb ran MiXCR on the PCR reads and lists one entry per CDR3 protein. The table shows about 30,000 distinct CDR3 sequences, with 49% occurring only once.

The V gene is TRBV11-3, the J gene TRBJ2-5, with a possible D match to TRBD2 (5 bases). The receptor was isolated from a human donor with esophageal squamous cell carcinoma. The donor label of this sample is uncertain. Sampling was carried out from a patient given preoperative chemotherapy. CDR3 sequence: CASSFGFQADYNEQYF. The CDR3 DNA reads as TGTGCCAGCAGCTTCGGGTTTCAAGCGGATTACAATGAGCAGTACTTC.